What follows are 2 T cell receptor beta chains derived from one specimen sequenced in a study of T cells in Graves' hyperthyroidism and ophthalmopathy (dated by TCRdb to between 2017 and 2020). Receptor amplification or capture employed multiplex PCR. Sequencing instrument: Illumina HiSeq 2000. Amplification of TCR beta CDR3 regions was carried out from RNA transcripts. For the first round of RT-PCR on the TCR CDR3, the HTBI primer set was used together with the Qiagen OneStep RT-PCR kit. The public reads were quality trimmed at Q25 with fastp and then assembled into clones with MiXCR by TCRdb, keeping productive beta chains. CDR3 protein duplicates are merged, each entry listing the most common genes and DNA. This sample lists fewer than 350,000 distinct CDR3 sequences; roughly 19% were detected once. 35% to 45% of the sample lies in the top ten. The sequencing input was blood. These receptors all come from a man in his fifties or sixties with Graves' ophthalmopathy.

As to this clonotype: Being one base from a much bigger clone, this may be a read error. V and J are TRBV24-1 and TRBJ2-3, with TRBD2 matching over 8 bases. Trimming took 1 base from V and 2 from J; bases not matched to a gene: 10. CDR3 length: 18 amino acids. Germline-derived CDR1 and CDR2 are KGHDR and SFDVKD. The CDR3, as DNA: TGTGCCACCAGTGATTTTCGCCGGACTAGCAGCCCCACAGATACGCAGTATTTT. Translation gives CATSDFRRTSSPTDTQYF.

This clonotype was seen repeatedly, ten times or more. The chain is built from TRBV7-2 and TRBJ2-3; TRBD2 is a possible D gene (6 bases). Germline V CDR1 and CDR2: SGHTA, FQGNSA. This CDR3 comprises 15 residues. V was clipped by 1 base and J by 5 bases, with 13 bases between them. Here the CDR3 reads CASSLVGMGGDTQYF. In nucleotides, the CDR3 is TGTGCCAGCAGCTTAGTTGGGATGGGGGGAGATACGCAGTATTTT.